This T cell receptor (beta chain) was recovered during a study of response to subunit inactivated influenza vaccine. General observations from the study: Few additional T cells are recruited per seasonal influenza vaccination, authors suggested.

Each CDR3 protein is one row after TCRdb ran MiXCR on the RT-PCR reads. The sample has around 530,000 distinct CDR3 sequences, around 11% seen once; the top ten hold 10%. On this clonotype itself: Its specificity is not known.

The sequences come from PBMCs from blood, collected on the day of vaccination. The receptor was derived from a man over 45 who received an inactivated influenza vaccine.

The CDR3 region has the DNA TGCGCCAGCAGCTTGGAAGGGGGCAGAGACTATGGCTACACCTTC. It specifies CASSLEGGRDYGYTF. The gene calls are TRBV5-1 and TRBJ1-2, with 7 bases lining up with TRBD1. V shed 0 bases, J shed 3 bases, and the junction held 5 bases outside the gene matches. The CDR3 length is 15 residues. CDR1 is SGHRS and CDR2 is YFSETQ in the germline V gene.